The clone carrying this T cell receptor (beta chain) was seen at least ten times. This sample is drawn from a study of low-dose radiotherapy and immunotherapy resistance in tumors. Overall study context: Per fraction, Cohort 1 was given 0.5 Gy every 2 weeks, for a total of 6.5 Gy.

TRAV- and TRBV-specific primers, spanning alpha and beta chains, primed first-strand cDNA. Over approximately 20 PCR cycles, TCRs were amplified from a constant-region primer and V-primer adapter. Each CDR3 protein is one row after TCRdb ran MiXCR on the reads. The sample yields roughly 95,000 distinct CDR3 sequences, 20% to 25% seen once. Time point specified: after trial treatment. Regarding treatment: LDRT plus nivolumab, ipilimumab, low-dose cyclophosphamide and aspirin (RACIN trial). This CDR3 spans 15 amino acids. Looked up from germline, CDR1 is MGHDK and CDR2 is SYGVNS. The V and J ends lost 7 bases and 3 bases respectively, with 15 bases between them.

This TCR derives from a female donor with ovarian cancer. The sequenced sample was PBMCs, obtained after low-dose radiotherapy plus immunotherapy. The V and J genes are TRBV25-1 and TRBJ2-2, with D possibly being TRBD2 (7 bases). For the CDR3, the DNA is TGTGCCAGCACAAGGGGGGGCCTGCACACCGGGGAGCTGTTTTTT. Protein sequence: CASTRGGLHTGELFF.